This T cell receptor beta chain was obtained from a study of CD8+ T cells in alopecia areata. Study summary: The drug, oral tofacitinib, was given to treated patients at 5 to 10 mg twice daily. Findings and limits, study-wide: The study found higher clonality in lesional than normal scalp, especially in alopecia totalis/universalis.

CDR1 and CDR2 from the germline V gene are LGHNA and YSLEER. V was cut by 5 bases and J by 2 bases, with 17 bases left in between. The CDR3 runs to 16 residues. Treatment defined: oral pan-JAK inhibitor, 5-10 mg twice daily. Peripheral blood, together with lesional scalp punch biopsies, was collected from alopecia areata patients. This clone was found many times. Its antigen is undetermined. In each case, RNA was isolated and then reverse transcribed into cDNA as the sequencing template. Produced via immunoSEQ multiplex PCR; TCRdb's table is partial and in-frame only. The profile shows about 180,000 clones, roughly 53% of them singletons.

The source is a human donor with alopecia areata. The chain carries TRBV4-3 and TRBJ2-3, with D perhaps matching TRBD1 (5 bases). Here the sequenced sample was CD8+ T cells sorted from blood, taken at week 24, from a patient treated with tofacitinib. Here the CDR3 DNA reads TGCGCCAGCAGCAAACGCTTTGAGACAGCCACAGATACGCAGTATTTT. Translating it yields CASSKRFETATDTQYF.